This T cell receptor beta chain is drawn from a study of cytomegalovirus exposure and HLA in healthy donors. About the research overall: One earlier analysis, a look at 180 million or so T cells, found roughly 120 million unique TCR beta sequences. General observations from the study: Earlier analysis yielded a pattern in which most TCR beta V segments were productive about 90% or about 30% of the time. There were reportedly fewer N-insertions in an Asian-associated ancestry cluster than the approximately 630-donor mean, in a later analysis.

PCR amplification relied on 60 Vbeta primers (plus 13 Jbeta primers). Sequenced by immunoSEQ multiplex PCR; TCRdb stores in-frame clones only, minus some. The table includes 120,000 or so clones, about 11% detected once. Trimming removed 6 bases from V and 6 bases from J, with 18 bases in between. Germline V CDR1 and CDR2: MDHEN, SYDVKM. The CDR3 has 15 residues. As for this clone: Its matching antigen is unknown.

The chain is built from TRBV28 and TRBJ1-5, with a tentative D call TRBD1 (6 bases). The clonotype originates from a woman aged 18-35 years in good health and CMV-seropositive. Sequencing was carried out using PBMCs. The CDR3 DNA reads TGTGCCAGCAGCAGTAACAGGGAAATCGGTCAGCCCCAGCATTTT. This translates into CASSSNREIGQPQHF.